This entry is about one T cell receptor (beta chain). This CDR3 is 15 amino acids long. Germline CDR1 and CDR2: LNHNV and YYDKDF (reference sequence). Trimming cost V 5 bases and J 5 bases; bases outside gene matches: 10. The entry originates in a study of blood T cell repertoires in COVID-19. Study-wide context: Sites across the United States, Italy and Spain contributed samples from acute and convalescent COVID-19. PBMCs, B-cell-depleted T cells, or T cells were the source of the cDNA or gDNA that made up the material.

Per the original data handling: Amplifying reference gene primers gave estimates of nucleated cell counts. Clones were sequenced by immunoSEQ multiplex PCR, and TCRdb holds only the in-frame ones, with some missing. The V and J calls and the clone size are those of that table, but D and trimming were determined from the DNA. The top ten hold 8.2% of the sample, which has around 200,000 clones, around 82% seen once. The V gene is TRBV15, the J gene TRBJ2-5; the match to TRBD1 covers 8 bases. The sequenced sample was peripheral blood. The TCR comes from a woman between 45 and 60 years old with acute or convalescent COVID-19. CDR3 protein: CATSPRTGFGETQYF. CDR3 in DNA: TGTGCCACCAGCCCCCGGACAGGGTTTGGTGAGACCCAGTACTTC.